Shown below are 22 T cell receptor beta chains from a single sample sequenced in a study of T cell responses to AZD1222 COVID-19 vaccine. Sequencing used immunoSEQ multiplex PCR; TCRdb keeps in-frame clones, though not all of them. The sample has about 130,000 clones, roughly 90% seen once. The sample consisted of peripheral blood, taken on day 0 of AZD1222 vaccination. These receptors were obtained from an adult in good health.

V usage is TRBV27 and J usage is TRBJ2-1; a possible D gene is TRBD1 (5 bases). Germline loops: CDR1 MNHEY, CDR2 SMNVEV (reference sequence). The CDR3 is 12 residues long. V was pared by 6 bases and J by 7 bases, with 10 bases between. CDR3 sequence (DNA): TGTGCCAGCAGCCTAGGGGCTAATGAGCAGTTCTTC. The encoded protein is CASSLGANEQFF.

The chain recombines TRBV19 with TRBJ1-5; 8 positions match TRBD1. Per germline, CDR1 LNHDA and CDR2 SQIVND (reference sequence). The trim removed 2 bases at V and 4 bases at J, leaving 7 bases unmatched. The CDR3 extends over 16 amino acids. CDR3: CASSILQGGGNQPQHF. DNA of the CDR3: TGTGCCAGTAGTATACTACAGGGGGGGGGAAATCAGCCCCAGCATTTT.

This clone showed up just once. This sequence joins TRBV5-1 and TRBJ1-1, with 8 bases aligning to TRBD1. Germline CDR1 SGHRS, CDR2 YFSETQ. This CDR3 spans 16 amino acids. After removal of 3 bases from V and 4 bases from J, the junction contained 11 bases not matched to a gene. Written as DNA, the CDR3 is TGCGCCAGCAGCTCGCTAGGACAGGGAATGGTCACTGAAGCTTTCTTT. It yields the protein CASSSLGQGMVTEAFF.

The chain recombines TRBV5-6 with TRBJ2-2; 11 bases fit TRBD1. CDR1 and CDR2 (germline): SGHDT, YYEEEE. Losses at the gene ends were 5 bases for V and 8 bases for J; bases not matched to a gene: 14. The length of the CDR3 is 17 residues. CDR3 nucleotides: TGTGCCAGCAGTTATAGGACAGGGGGCCTTAGTGGAGGGGAGCTGTTTTTT. Amino acids: CASSYRTGGLSGGELFF.

The rearrangement links TRBV12-3 or TRBV12-4 to TRBJ2-5; D remains unclear. There are 12 residues in the CDR3. The ends were cut back, 4 bases at V and 7 bases at J, with 10 bases in the middle. In DNA form, the CDR3 reads TGTGCCAGCAGTTGGGCCGGAAGGACCCAGTACTTC. This translates into CASSWAGRTQYF.

This sequence joins TRBV27 and TRBJ2-3; possibly TRBD1 for D (6 bases). Per germline, CDR1 MNHEY and CDR2 SMNVEV (reference sequence). V was pared by 2 bases and J by 2 bases, with 14 bases between. The CDR3 covers 16 residues. This chain's CDR3 is CASSLTGTLYTDTQYF. CDR3 in DNA: TGTGCCAGCAGTTTAACCGGGACACTCTACACAGATACGCAGTATTTT.

V and J are TRBV28 and TRBJ1-6; D gene ambiguous. Per germline, CDR1 MDHEN and CDR2 SYDVKM. This CDR3 is 16 amino acids long. Trimming cost V 2 bases and J 0 bases, with 8 bases left between them. The CDR3: CASSLNSNSYNSPLHF. The CDR3 DNA reads TGTGCCAGCAGTTTAAACAGCAACTCCTATAATTCACCCCTCCACTTT.

The V gene is TRBV2, the J gene TRBJ1-2; maybe TRBD1 (5 bases). Germline values: CDR1 SNHLY, CDR2 FYNNEI. The CDR3 length is 12 residues. V was cut by 3 bases and J by 5 bases, with 7 bases left in between. The CDR3 sequence is CASSETEYGYTF. CDR3 nucleotide sequence: TGTGCCAGCAGTGAGACAGAGTATGGCTACACCTTC.

The chain recombines TRBV7-9 with TRBJ2-1, with TRBD2 matching 9 bases. The germline CDR1 and CDR2 sequences are SEHNR and FQNEAQ (reference sequence). The CDR3 is made up of 15 amino acids. The J segment lost 7 bases and the V segment lost 3 bases, leaving 7 bases of the junction unmatched. CDR3 residues: CASSLWLAGSNEQFF. In DNA, the CDR3 is TGTGCCAGCAGCTTGTGGCTAGCGGGGTCTAATGAGCAGTTCTTC. Filled out from reference TRBV7-9 and TRBJ2-1, the complete variable domain reads DTGVSQNPRHKITKRGQNVTFRCDPISEHNRLYWYRQTLGQGPEFLTYFQNEAQLEKSRLLSDRFSAERPKGSFSTLEIQRTEQGDSAMYLCASSLWLAGSNEQFFGPGTRLTVL.

The V gene is TRBV19, the J gene TRBJ2-7, with no clear D. Germline V gives CDR1 LNHDA, CDR2 SQIVND (reference sequence). Trimming took 3 bases from V and 2 from J, leaving 11 bases between them. The CDR3 consists of 14 residues. In nucleotides, the CDR3 is TGTGCCAGTAGTATGCGCCGCCCCACCTACGAGCAGTACTTC. Translating gives CASSMRRPTYEQYF.

V gene TRBV21-1 combines with J gene TRBJ2-1. TRBV21-1 is reported as a pseudogene. The CDR3 sequence is 14 residues long. Written as DNA, the CDR3 is TGTGCCAGCAGCAACCATCTCAAGGGCCATGAGCAGTTCTTC. This sequence encodes CASSNHLKGHEQFF.

V is TRBV7-2 and J is TRBJ2-5; TRBD1 matches 8 bases. Germline assignment: CDR1 SGHTA and CDR2 FQGNSA. This CDR3 spans 16 amino acids. V was clipped by 1 base and J by 5 bases; unmatched bases: 9. CDR3 region: CASSLGWGTGRETQYF. The CDR3 nucleotides read TGTGCCAGCAGCTTAGGGTGGGGGACAGGCCGGGAGACCCAGTACTTC.

The chain links TRBV14 to TRBJ2-5; weak D call: TRBD1 (5 bases). With 0 bases removed from V and 5 bases from J, the gap between germline ends came to 13 bases. The CDR3 has 15 amino acids. Germline CDR1 SGHDN, CDR2 FVKESK. The CDR3 loop is CASSQEMAGLETQYF. The CDR3 nucleotides read TGTGCCAGCAGCCAAGAGATGGCAGGGTTGGAGACCCAGTACTTC.

The chain recombines TRBV2 with TRBJ2-1; 8 bases are a match to TRBD2. This CDR3 is built from 14 residues. CDR1 SNHLY and CDR2 FYNNEI come from the germline V gene. The V segment lost 6 bases and the J segment 7 bases; nucleotides outside the gene matches: 8. CDR3 sequence reads: CASSGAGAWNEQFF. The CDR3 nucleotides are TGTGCCAGCAGCGGAGCGGGAGCTTGGAATGAGCAGTTCTTC.

The V call is TRBV19, the J call TRBJ2-7; maybe TRBD2 (5 bases). CDR1 and CDR2 (germline): LNHDA, SQIVND (reference sequence). The CDR3 length is 13 residues. V lost 5 bases and J 7 bases, leaving 15 bases between the germline ends. The CDR3 DNA follows: TGTGCCAGTAGTCCCTTCAGCGGCGGGGAGCAGTACTTC. As protein: CASSPFSGGEQYF.

This chain links TRBV5-1 with TRBJ1-6; perhaps TRBD1 as D (6 bases). The ends were cut back, 4 bases at V and 8 bases at J, with 10 bases in the middle. The CDR3 is 13 residues long. CDR1 and CDR2 from the germline V gene are SGHRS and YFSETQ. CDR3 amino acids: CASSSRGDSPLHF. The CDR3 DNA is TGCGCCAGCAGCAGTAGGGGGGATTCACCCCTCCACTTT.

This chain connects TRBV3-1 (or the pseudogene TRBV3-2) to TRBJ1-3, with D uncertain. V lost 0 bases and J 8 bases, leaving 5 bases between the germline ends. From germline, CDR1 is LGHDT and CDR2 YNNKEL (reference sequence). The CDR3 covers 12 residues. The CDR3 sequence is CASSQDRDTIYF. CDR3 bases: TGTGCCAGCAGCCAAGATAGGGACACCATATATTTT.

The CDR3 DNA follows: TGTGCCAGCAGCCTTGACTTACCCTCTGGGGCCAACGTCCTGACTTTC. It encodes CASSLDLPSGANVLTF. The chain employs TRBV3-1 (or the pseudogene TRBV3-2) and TRBJ2-6; no clear D. CDR1 and CDR2 (germline): LGHDT, YNNKEL (reference sequence). Trimming took 4 bases from V and 0 from J, leaving 10 bases between them. The CDR3 length is 16 residues.

The chain employs TRBV5-1 and TRBJ1-4; D possibly corresponds to TRBD1 (5 bases). Germline V gives CDR1 SGHRS, CDR2 YFSETQ. Trimming left V 5 bases short and J 4 bases short, with 6 bases between. This CDR3 has 12 amino acids. The CDR3 here is CASRQVNEKLFF. The CDR3 coding sequence is TGCGCCAGCAGACAGGTTAATGAAAAACTGTTTTTT. Full variable domain (outside the CDR3, taken from reference TRBV5-1 and TRBJ1-4): KAGVTQTPRYLIKTRGQQVTLSCSPISGHRSVSWYQQTPGQGLQFLFEYFSETQRNKGNFPGRFSGRQFSNSRSEMNVSTLELGDSALYLCASRQVNEKLFFGSGTQLSVL.

The table lists this clone with a count of one. The CDR3 protein is CASSPRTGGVGNQPQHF. In DNA form, the CDR3 reads TGTGCCAGCAGTCCCCGGACAGGGGGCGTCGGCAATCAGCCCCAGCATTTT. This chain connects TRBV28 to TRBJ1-5; 11 nucleotides agree with TRBD1. Germline assignment: CDR1 MDHEN and CDR2 SYDVKM. The CDR3 length is 17 residues. Losses at the gene ends were 5 bases for V and 2 bases for J; bases not matched to a gene: 8.

V usage is TRBV7-9 and J usage is TRBJ1-5; 10 bases fit TRBD1. Germline-derived CDR1 and CDR2 are SEHNR and FQNEAQ (reference sequence). Trimming at V came to 5 bases and at J to 4 bases, leaving 5 bases not matched to a gene. This CDR3 region has 15 residues. CDR3 DNA: TGTGCCAGCAGCCAAACGGGACAGGGGAATCAGCCCCAGCATTTT. Translating gives CASSQTGQGNQPQHF.

J is TRBJ1-2 and V is TRBV20-1; no firm D call. The ends were cut back, 4 bases at V and 7 bases at J, with 10 bases in the middle. Germline V gives CDR1 DFQATT, CDR2 SNEGSKA (reference sequence). This CDR3 has 11 residues. CDR3 residues: CSANLAIGYTF. The DNA of the CDR3 is TGCAGTGCTAATCTGGCCATTGGCTACACCTTC.